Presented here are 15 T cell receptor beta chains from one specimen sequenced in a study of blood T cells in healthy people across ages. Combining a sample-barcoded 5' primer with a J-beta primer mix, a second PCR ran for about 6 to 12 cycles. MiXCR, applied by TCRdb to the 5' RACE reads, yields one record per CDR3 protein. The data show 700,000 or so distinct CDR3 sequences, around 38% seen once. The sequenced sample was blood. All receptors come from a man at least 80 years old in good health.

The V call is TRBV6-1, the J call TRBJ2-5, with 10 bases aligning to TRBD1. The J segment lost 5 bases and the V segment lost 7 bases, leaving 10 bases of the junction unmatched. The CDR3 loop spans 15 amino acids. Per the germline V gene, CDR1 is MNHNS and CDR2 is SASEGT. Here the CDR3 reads CASTADRGSVETQYF. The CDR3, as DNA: TGTGCCAGCACTGCGGACAGGGGGAGCGTTGAGACCCAGTACTTC.

CDR3 residues: CASNKQGYTDTQYF. The CDR3 DNA reads as TGTGCCAGCAACAAACAGGGTTACACAGATACGCAGTATTTT. J is TRBJ2-3 and V is TRBV12-3 or TRBV12-4, with D possibly TRBD1 on 6 matching bases. There are 14 residues in the CDR3. With 7 bases removed from V and 2 bases from J, the gap between germline ends came to 13 bases.

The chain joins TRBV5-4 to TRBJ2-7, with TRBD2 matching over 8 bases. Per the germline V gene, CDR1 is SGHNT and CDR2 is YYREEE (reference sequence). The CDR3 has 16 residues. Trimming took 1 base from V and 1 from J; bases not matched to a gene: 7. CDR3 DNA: TGTGCCAGCAGCTTGAGAGCGGGAGCCCTTTCCTACGAGCAGTACTTC. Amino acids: CASSLRAGALSYEQYF.

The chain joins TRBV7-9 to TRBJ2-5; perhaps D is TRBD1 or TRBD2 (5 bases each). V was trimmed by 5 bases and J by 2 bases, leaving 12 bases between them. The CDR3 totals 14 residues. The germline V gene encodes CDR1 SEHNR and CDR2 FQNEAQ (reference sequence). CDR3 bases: TGTGCCAGCAGCCTAGGGACGCCGCAAGAGACCCAGTACTTC. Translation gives CASSLGTPQETQYF.

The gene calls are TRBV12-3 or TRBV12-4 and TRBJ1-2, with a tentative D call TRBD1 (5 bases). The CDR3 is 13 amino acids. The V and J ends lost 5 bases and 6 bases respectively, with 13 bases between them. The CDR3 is CASSLPGRDGYTF. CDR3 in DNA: TGTGCCAGCAGTCTCCCAGGGAGAGATGGCTACACCTTC.

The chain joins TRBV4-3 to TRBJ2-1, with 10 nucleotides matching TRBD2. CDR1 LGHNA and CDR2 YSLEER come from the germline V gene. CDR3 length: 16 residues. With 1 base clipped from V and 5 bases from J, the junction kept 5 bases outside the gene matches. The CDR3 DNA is TGCGCCAGCAGCCAAGCCCCGGGACTAGCGAACAATGAGCAGTTCTTC. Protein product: CASSQAPGLANNEQFF.

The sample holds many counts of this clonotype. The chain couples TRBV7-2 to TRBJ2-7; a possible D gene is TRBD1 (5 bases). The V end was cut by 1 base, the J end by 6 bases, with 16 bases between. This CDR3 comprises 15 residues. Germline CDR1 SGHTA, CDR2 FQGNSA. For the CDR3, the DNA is TGTGCCAGCAGCTTAGGGGGCAGGGTGGCGTCCGAGCAGTACTTC. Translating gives CASSLGGRVASEQYF. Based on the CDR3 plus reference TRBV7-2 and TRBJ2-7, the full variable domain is GAGVSQSPSNKVTEKGKDVELRCDPISGHTALYWYRQSLGQGLEFLIYFQGNSAPDKSGLPSDRFSAERTGGSVSTLTIQRTQQEDSAVYLCASSLGGRVASEQYFGPGTRLTVT.

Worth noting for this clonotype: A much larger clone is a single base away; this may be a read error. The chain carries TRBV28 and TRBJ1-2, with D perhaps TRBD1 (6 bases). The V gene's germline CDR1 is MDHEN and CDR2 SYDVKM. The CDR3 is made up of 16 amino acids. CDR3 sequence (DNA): TGTGCCAGCAGTTTATTCCCCAGGGGCGCAGACTATGGCTCCACCTTC. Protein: CASSLFPRGADYGSTF.

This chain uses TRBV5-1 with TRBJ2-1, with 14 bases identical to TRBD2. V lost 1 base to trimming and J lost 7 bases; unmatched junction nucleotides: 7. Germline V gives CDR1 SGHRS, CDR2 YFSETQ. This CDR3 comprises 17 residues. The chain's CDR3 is CASSLTYGLAGGNEQFF. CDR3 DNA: TGCGCCAGCAGCTTGACCTATGGACTAGCGGGGGGTAATGAGCAGTTCTTC.

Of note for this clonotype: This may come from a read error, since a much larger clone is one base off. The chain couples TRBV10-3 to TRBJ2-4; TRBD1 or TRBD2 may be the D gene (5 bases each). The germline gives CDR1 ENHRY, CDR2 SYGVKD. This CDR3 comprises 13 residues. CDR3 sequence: CVIRDEGKNIQYF. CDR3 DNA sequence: TGTGTCATCAGGGACGAGGGCAAAAACATTCAGTACTTC.

The CDR3 spells CASSLNRGRDTQYF. The CDR3 DNA follows: TGTGCCAGCAGTTTGAACAGGGGGCGTGATACGCAGTATTTT. The rearrangement uses TRBV27 and TRBJ2-3; 9 bases are shared with TRBD1. CDR1 MNHEY and CDR2 SMNVEV come from the germline V gene (reference sequence). Germline trimming cut 3 bases from V and 6 bases from J; bases unmatched to any gene: 4. CDR3 length equals 14 residues.

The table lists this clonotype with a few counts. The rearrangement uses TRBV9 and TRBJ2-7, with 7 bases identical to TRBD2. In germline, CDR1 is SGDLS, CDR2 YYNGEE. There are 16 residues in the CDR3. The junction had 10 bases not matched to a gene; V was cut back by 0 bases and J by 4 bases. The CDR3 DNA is TGTGCCAGCAGCGTAGCGTCTAGCGGCAGTCTTTACGAGCAGTACTTC. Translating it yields CASSVASSGSLYEQYF.

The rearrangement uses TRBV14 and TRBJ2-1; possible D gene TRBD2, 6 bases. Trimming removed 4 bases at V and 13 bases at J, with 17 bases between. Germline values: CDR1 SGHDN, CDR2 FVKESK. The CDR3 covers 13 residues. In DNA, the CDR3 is TGTGCCAGCAGCCCGGGAATTCGGGAGACCCAGTTCTTC. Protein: CASSPGIRETQFF.

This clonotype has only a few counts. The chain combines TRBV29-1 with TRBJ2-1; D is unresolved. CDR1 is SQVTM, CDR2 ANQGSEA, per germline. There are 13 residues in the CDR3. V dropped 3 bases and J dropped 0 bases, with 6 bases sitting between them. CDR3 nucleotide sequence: TGCAGCGTTGACAAGAGCTCCTACAATGAGCAGTTCTTC. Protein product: CSVDKSSYNEQFF.

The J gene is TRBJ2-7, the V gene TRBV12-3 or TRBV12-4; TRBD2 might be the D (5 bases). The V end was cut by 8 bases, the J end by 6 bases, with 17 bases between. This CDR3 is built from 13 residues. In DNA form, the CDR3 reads TGTGCCAGCGGGCTTTGGGAGTGGGGCGAGCAGTACTTC. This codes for CASGLWEWGEQYF.